The T cell receptor beta chain under discussion was sequenced for a study of blood T cells in healthy people across ages. The study's findings and limits: Aged donors had fewer naive CD4+ cells and lower diversity than long-lived donors.

Next came a second PCR, run for about 7 to 12 cycles, which used a sample-barcoded 5' primer along with a J-beta primer mix. A single record per CDR3 protein comes from TCRdb applying MiXCR to the 5' RACE reads. This table has around 1,700,000 distinct CDR3 sequences, 28% appearing once. Ranging in age from roughly 6 to 90, the donors were healthy Caucasian individuals from Russia. Isolation yielded PBMCs, at least 6.5 million per sample, in every case. This clonotype was detected only a few times. Its antigen is unknown. This clonotype was sampled from a woman under 40 in good health. Sequenced input: blood.

CDR3 region: CASSLAWDDTDTQYF. CDR3 DNA: TGTGCCAGCAGTTTAGCCTGGGACGACACAGATACGCAGTATTTT. The V call is TRBV12-3 or TRBV12-4, the J call TRBJ2-3; D possibly uses TRBD1 or TRBD2 (5 bases each). CDR3 length: 15 residues. Trimming cost V 0 bases and J 2 bases, with 9 bases left between them.